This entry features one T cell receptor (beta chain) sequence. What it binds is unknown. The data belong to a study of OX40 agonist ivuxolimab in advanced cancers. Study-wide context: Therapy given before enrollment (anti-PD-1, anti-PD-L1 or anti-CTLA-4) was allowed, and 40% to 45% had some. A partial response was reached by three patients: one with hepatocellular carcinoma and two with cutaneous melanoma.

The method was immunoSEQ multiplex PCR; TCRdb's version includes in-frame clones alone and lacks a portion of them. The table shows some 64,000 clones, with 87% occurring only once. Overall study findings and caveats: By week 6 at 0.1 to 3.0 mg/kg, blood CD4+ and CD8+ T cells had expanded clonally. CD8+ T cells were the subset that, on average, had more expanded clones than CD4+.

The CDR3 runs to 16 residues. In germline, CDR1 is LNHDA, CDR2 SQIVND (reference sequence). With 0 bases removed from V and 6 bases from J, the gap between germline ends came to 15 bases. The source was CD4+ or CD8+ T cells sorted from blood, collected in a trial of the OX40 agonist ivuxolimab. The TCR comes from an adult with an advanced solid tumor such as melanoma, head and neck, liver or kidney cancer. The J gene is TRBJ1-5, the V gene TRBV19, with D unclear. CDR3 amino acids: CASSIEKTALGQPQHF. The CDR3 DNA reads TGTGCCAGTAGTATAGAAAAGACGGCCCTAGGTCAGCCCCAGCATTTT.